This TCR beta chain was retrieved from a study of response to subunit inactivated influenza vaccine. Study-wide points: Few additional T cells are recruited per seasonal influenza vaccination, authors suggested.

Each CDR3 protein is one row after TCRdb ran MiXCR on the RT-PCR reads. The table has 500,000 to 550,000 distinct CDR3 sequences, approximately 7.1% seen once. This clonotype has just a few counts. What it binds is not known. Germline V gene lookup returns CDR1 LGHNA and CDR2 YNFKEQ. After removal of 0 bases from V and 7 bases from J, the junction contained 8 bases not matched to a gene. This CDR3 has 16 amino acids. The rearrangement joins TRBV4-2 to TRBJ2-1; 8 nucleotides match TRBD2. The sequenced sample was PBMCs from blood, obtained less than 25 months after vaccination. The receptor's source is a man aged 45 to 75 who received an inactivated influenza vaccine. CDR3 amino acids: CASSQEAGGHRNEQFF. DNA for the CDR3: TGTGCCAGCAGCCAAGAGGCGGGGGGCCATCGAAATGAGCAGTTCTTC.